Listed here are 14 T cell receptor beta chains from one sample, sequenced in a study of OX40 agonist ivuxolimab in advanced cancers. Sequenced by immunoSEQ multiplex PCR; TCRdb stores in-frame clones only, minus some. The sample holds around 62,000 clones, more than 75% seen once. Specimen: CD4+ or CD8+ T cells sorted from blood, collected in a trial of the OX40 agonist ivuxolimab. All receptors derive from an adult with an advanced solid tumor such as melanoma, head and neck, liver or kidney cancer.

This rearrangement joins TRBV27 to TRBJ2-7; no reliable D call. V was cut by 9 bases and J by 3 bases, with 12 bases left in between. The germline CDR1 and CDR2 sequences are MNHEY and SMNVEV (reference sequence). The CDR3 has 12 amino acids. CDR3 sequence (DNA): TGTGCCAGAGAGACACGACGCTACGAGCAGTACTTC. Protein sequence: CARETRRYEQYF.

The chain has TRBV29-1 and TRBJ2-3, with unresolved D. Germline-derived CDR1 and CDR2 are SQVTM and ANQGSEA. CDR3 length: 10 amino acids. The V end was cut by 6 bases, the J end by 6 bases, with 7 bases between. The CDR3 sequence: CSVSHDTQYF. CDR3 coding DNA: TGCAGCGTCTCCCACGATACGCAGTATTTT.

This clone was counted between two and nine times. The V call is TRBV19, the J call TRBJ2-3; D tentatively reads TRBD1 or TRBD2 (5 bases each). The germline V and J ends were trimmed by 4 bases and 2 bases, with 13 bases remaining between them. The germline V gene has CDR1 LNHDA and CDR2 SQIVND (reference sequence). The CDR3 consists of 15 residues. The CDR3 nucleotides are TGTGCCAGTAGTACTGGGCCGGGGACCACAGATACGCAGTATTTT. Translated: CASSTGPGTTDTQYF.

The chain links TRBV7-2 to TRBJ2-7, with D maybe TRBD2 (5 bases). The germline V gene has CDR1 SGHTA and CDR2 FQGNSA. The CDR3 runs 11 residues. V gave up 5 bases and J gave up 6 bases, with 8 bases separating them. The CDR3 is CASSPSFEQYF. The CDR3 DNA sequence: TGTGCCAGCAGCCCTAGCTTCGAGCAGTACTTC. Together with reference TRBV7-2 and TRBJ2-7, the CDR3 gives the full variable domain: GAGVSQSPSNKVTEKGKDVELRCDPISGHTALYWYRQSLGQGLEFLIYFQGNSAPDKSGLPSDRFSAERTGGSVSTLTIQRTQQEDSAVYLCASSPSFEQYFGPGTRLTVT.

The chain couples TRBV7-9 to TRBJ2-1; 9 bases are shared with TRBD1. The CDR3 extends over 15 amino acids. The germline V gene has CDR1 SEHNR and CDR2 FQNEAQ (reference sequence). V shed 4 bases, J shed 7 bases, and the junction held 8 bases outside the gene matches. This CDR3 is CASSYSGTGTNEQFF. The CDR3 DNA sequence: TGTGCCAGCAGCTACTCCGGGACAGGGACTAATGAGCAGTTCTTC.

This chain joins TRBV30 and TRBJ1-5; no reliable D call. Germline V gene lookup returns CDR1 GTSNPN and CDR2 SVGIG (reference sequence). V lost 5 bases to trimming and J lost 14 bases, with 16 bases between them. This CDR3 has 11 residues. CDR3 DNA sequence: TGTGCCTGGGGCGTCGAAGGCGCGGAGCATTTT. As protein: CAWGVEGAEHF.

The chain has TRBV14 and TRBJ1-2, with 9 bases matching TRBD1. V lost 1 base to trimming and J lost 9 bases; unmatched junction nucleotides: 9. Germline lookup yields CDR1 SGHDN and CDR2 FVKESK. CDR3 size: 15 residues. CDR3 in amino acids: CASSQVAGQGTRYTF. CDR3 nucleotide sequence: TGTGCCAGCAGCCAAGTGGCCGGACAGGGGACTCGCTACACCTTC.

This clone appeared once. The J gene is TRBJ2-3, the V gene TRBV4-1; D is unclear. Germline CDR1 is MGHRA and CDR2 is YSYEKL. The CDR3 is 15 residues long. V was cut by 3 bases and J by 3 bases, with 13 bases left in between. The CDR3 region is CASSQGIARTDTQYF. The CDR3 DNA reads TGCGCCAGCAGCCAGGGGATTGCGAGGACAGATACGCAGTATTTT.

The chain links TRBV5-1 to TRBJ2-7; the D is unclear. Trimming removed 0 bases from V and 6 bases from J, with 13 bases in between. CDR3 length: 14 residues. Germline V gene data show CDR1 as SGHRS and CDR2 as YFSETQ. The CDR3 is CASSLVGPSGEQYF. For the CDR3, the DNA is TGCGCCAGCAGCTTGGTCGGGCCTTCAGGCGAGCAGTACTTC.

The gene calls are TRBV6-1 and TRBJ2-3, with D tentatively TRBD2 (6 bases). V shed 7 bases and J shed 1 base, with 9 bases lying between them. CDR1 is MNHNS and CDR2 is SASEGT in the germline V gene. This CDR3 has 13 residues. The CDR3 DNA is TGTGCCAGCAATATAGCGGGCACAGATACGCAGTATTTT. Its translation is CASNIAGTDTQYF.

This clone showed up just a few times. The chain uses TRBV5-1 and TRBJ2-5; 7 positions agree with TRBD1. Germline V CDR1 and CDR2: SGHRS, YFSETQ. CDR3 length: 16 amino acids. With V trimmed by 9 bases and J by 1 base, 15 bases remained unmatched. CDR3 sequence: CATKREPGTAQETQYF. The CDR3, as DNA: TGCGCCACCAAAAGGGAACCCGGGACAGCCCAAGAGACCCAGTACTTC.

This rearrangement joins TRBV5-1 to TRBJ2-7; D gene ambiguous. V lost 5 bases, J lost 4 bases, and 13 bases lay in between. Germline V gene sequence: CDR1 SGHRS, CDR2 YFSETQ. The CDR3 extends over 13 amino acids. The CDR3 region has the DNA TGCGCCAGCAGGCAGACTCAAGGGTACGAGCAGTACTTC. This encodes CASRQTQGYEQYF.

This clone was seen a few times. This chain connects TRBV9 to TRBJ2-2; D ambiguous. The length of the CDR3 is 14 residues. The germline V gene has CDR1 SGDLS and CDR2 YYNGEE. V lost 2 bases, J lost 6 bases, and 11 bases lay in between. CDR3 coding DNA: TGTGCCAGCAGCGTTACAATGGACGCCGGGGAGCTGTTTTTT. Its translation is CASSVTMDAGELFF.

The chain links TRBV6-5 to TRBJ2-3; D is possibly TRBD2 (7 bases). Germline CDR1 MNHEY, CDR2 SVGAGI. The CDR3 length is 15 residues. The V gene lost 4 bases and the J gene lost 13 bases, with 24 bases spanning the gap. The CDR3 loop reads CASSSREAPGTKKYF. The CDR3 region has the DNA TGTGCCAGCAGTTCACGGGAGGCGCCAGGGACAAAGAAGTATTTT.